Sequencing of this T cell receptor (beta chain) was carried out in a study of a mutant IDH1 vaccine in newly diagnosed glioma. Study at large: Receipt of radiotherapy, temozolomide, or both preceded the study, and most received both. Study-wide findings and caveats: It was around 93% of patients that developed vaccine-induced immune responses.

Clones were sequenced by immunoSEQ multiplex PCR, and TCRdb holds only the in-frame ones, with some missing. The table records approximately 81,000 clones, roughly 85% of them present only once. This clone was observed a single time. Its antigen is unidentified. Regarding time point: week 23, last vaccination. Doses comprised 300 ug of mutant IDH1 20-mer peptide each, plus topical imiquimod. New WHO grade 3 or 4 astrocytomas that were IDH1-mutant and ATRX-lost had been found in donors. V was shortened by 2 bases and J by 2 bases, with 16 bases between the two germline ends. The germline CDR1 and CDR2 sequences are ENHRY and SYGVKD. The CDR3 is made up of 18 amino acids.

Specimen: PBMCs, collected from a glioma patient whose treatment included an IDH1 peptide vaccine. This sequence originates from a man under 40 with glioma. Some clones in this sample may be carry-over from other donors' samples. The rearrangement uses TRBV10-3 and TRBJ2-6; the D is unclear. The CDR3 region has the DNA TGTGCCATCAGTGAGAACGGCGGTGGGGTCCCTGGGGCCAACGTCCTGACTTTC. Residues: CAISENGGGVPGANVLTF.